The entry below gives a single T cell receptor (beta chain) sequence along with its context. Its target is not known. Germline V gene lookup returns CDR1 LNHDA and CDR2 SQIVND (reference sequence). Trimming took 10 bases from V and 0 from J, leaving 16 bases between them. The CDR3 is 15 residues long. The sample originates from a study of cytomegalovirus exposure and HLA in healthy donors. Study results and caveats: An analysis done earlier found most TCR beta V segments productive about 90% or about 30% of the time. Later, an analysis found that common viral pathogens appeared to be linked with several of the most significant clusters. A later analysis found that most CMV-associated TCR beta chains appeared HLA-restricted. Per published accounts, TCR beta sequences correctly predicted the HLA-A and HLA-B alleles of most subjects.

The primer mix had 60 Vbeta and 13 Jbeta primers. The assay was immunoSEQ multiplex PCR, and TCRdb's table has in-frame clones only and misses some. The sample has 200,000 to 250,000 clones; around 80% are singletons. The origin of this receptor is a woman in her fifties or sixties in good health and CMV-seropositive. The rearrangement uses TRBV19 and TRBJ1-3; D remains ambiguous. Material for sequencing was PBMCs. The CDR3 protein is CATRSVADSGNTIYF. The CDR3 DNA reads TGTGCCACTCGAAGTGTGGCGGACTCTGGAAACACCATATATTTT. Together with reference TRBV19 and TRBJ1-3, the CDR3 gives the full variable domain: DGGITQSPKYLFRKEGQNVTLSCEQNLNHDAMYWYRQDPGQGLRLIYYSQIVNDFQKGDIAEGYSVSREKKESFPLTVTSAQKNPTAFYLCATRSVADSGNTIYFGEGSWLTVV.